The 23 T cell receptor beta chains in this list originate from one sample, sequenced in a study of T cells in Graves' hyperthyroidism and ophthalmopathy. The investigators amplified TCR beta CDR3 regions from RNA transcripts. HTBI primers drove first-round RT-PCR of the TCR CDR3. MiXCR was run by TCRdb on the multiplex PCR reads, yielding one entry per CDR3 protein. The repertoire holds 96,000 or so distinct CDR3 sequences, under 65% seen once, with around 30% in the top ten. Sequenced sample: blood. Every receptor here comes from a woman between 40 and 50 years old with Graves' hyperthyroidism.

This clonotype showed up many times. The gene calls are TRBV7-9 and TRBJ1-3; unclear D gene. Trimming pared 5 bases from V and 1 base from J, leaving 12 bases between. Germline CDR1 SEHNR, CDR2 FQNEAQ (reference sequence). The CDR3 has 15 amino acids. CDR3 nucleotide sequence: TGTGCCAGCAGCCCAAACACCCATTCTGGAAACACCATATATTTT. It encodes CASSPNTHSGNTIYF. Full variable domain (rest looked up from reference TRBV7-9 and TRBJ1-3): DTGVSQNPRHKITKRGQNVTFRCDPISEHNRLYWYRQTLGQGPEFLTYFQNEAQLEKSRLLSDRFSAERPKGSFSTLEIQRTEQGDSAMYLCASSPNTHSGNTIYFGEGSWLTVV.

This clonotype was observed a handful of times. This may be a read error: a much more frequent sequence differs by one nucleotide. The CDR3 ends on some other residue instead of the conserved phenylalanine or tryptophan, so this is likely a read error. CDR3 sequence: CASSRRGAPYEQYS. DNA for the CDR3: TGTGCCAGCAGCCGGCGGGGGGCCCCCTACGAGCAGTACTCC. The chain has TRBV7-2 and TRBJ2-7; 8 bases fit TRBD2. Trimming removed 5 bases from V and 2 bases from J; junction bases left unmatched: 5. Germline V gene data show CDR1 as SGHTA and CDR2 as FQGNSA. The length of the CDR3 is 14 residues.

This chain links TRBV7-9 with TRBJ1-1, with 7 bases that match TRBD1. CDR3 length equals 15 residues. Unmatched junction bases numbered 9, after V lost 3 bases and J lost 5 bases. Germline lookup yields CDR1 SEHNR and CDR2 FQNEAQ (reference sequence). CDR3 residues: CASSFRGQGGTEAFF. The CDR3 DNA reads TGTGCCAGCAGCTTTAGGGGTCAGGGGGGAACTGAAGCTTTCTTT.

The chain carries TRBV20-1 and TRBJ1-5; D may be TRBD1 (6 bases). The CDR3 has 16 residues. CDR1 is DFQATT and CDR2 is SNEGSKA in the germline V gene (reference sequence). Trimming left V 2 bases short and J 2 bases short, with 16 bases between. CDR3 bases: TGCAGTGCTAGACCTCGGAGGGGGACGGGCAATCAGCCCCAGCATTTT. Its translation: CSARPRRGTGNQPQHF.

This clonotype has at least ten counts. The chain's CDR3 is CASSVNSGSGETQYF. The CDR3 DNA reads TGTGCCAGCAGCGTAAATAGCGGGAGTGGGGAGACCCAGTACTTC. The gene calls are TRBV9 and TRBJ2-5; 9 bases line up with TRBD2. After removal of 1 base from V and 5 bases from J, the junction contained 6 bases not matched to a gene. The germline V gene encodes CDR1 SGDLS and CDR2 YYNGEE. The CDR3 consists of 15 residues.

Regarding this clonotype: The CDR3 end shows no conserved phenylalanine or tryptophan, and so a read error is likely. Because the CDR3's place on the DNA is in doubt, the DNA is left out and the CDR3 is given as listed by TCRdb. The chain carries TRBV20-1 and TRBJ1-3. The CDR3 is 8 amino acids long, termini counted. Germline CDR1 is DFQATT and CDR2 is SNEGSKA (reference sequence). CDR3 sequence reads: CSARRQLV.

The genes are TRBV6-1 and TRBJ1-2, with D possibly matching TRBD1 (5 bases). The length of the CDR3 is 12 residues. Trimming removed 7 bases at V and 12 bases at J, with 18 bases between. The germline V gene has CDR1 MNHNS and CDR2 SASEGT. CDR3 sequence (DNA): TGTGCCAGCAAAGACAGACACTCTGGAAACACCTTC. It specifies CASKDRHSGNTF.

The chain recombines TRBV6-1 with TRBJ1-1; D not certain. V was cut by 11 bases and J by 1 base, with 11 bases left in between. CDR1 MNHNS and CDR2 SASEGT come from the germline V gene. The CDR3 consists of 12 residues. The CDR3 sequence is CASTNTNTEAFF. Written as DNA, the CDR3 is TGTGCCTCCACTAACACGAACACTGAAGCTTTCTTT.

The rearrangement uses TRBV27 and TRBJ2-7, with TRBD1 as a possible D gene (6 bases). The CDR3 covers 14 residues. Trimming pared 2 bases from V and 2 bases from J, leaving 10 bases between. Germline V gene lookup returns CDR1 MNHEY and CDR2 SMNVEV (reference sequence). The CDR3 loop is CASSLVQGTYEQYF. The CDR3 DNA reads as TGTGCCAGCAGTTTAGTGCAGGGGACCTACGAGCAGTACTTC.

Notes on this clonotype: A much larger clone sits a single nucleotide away, making a read error possible. The chain recombines TRBV5-4 with TRBJ1-1; 7 positions agree with TRBD1. This CDR3 spans 14 amino acids. With V trimmed by 4 bases and J by 2 bases, 5 bases remained unmatched. Germline loops: CDR1 SGHNT, CDR2 YYREEE (reference sequence). The CDR3 DNA reads TGTGCCAGCAGCCCCAGACAGGGAAACACTGAAGCTTTCTTT. Residues: CASSPRQGNTEAFF.

This clonotype appeared once. The chain uses TRBV7-8 and TRBJ2-2, with D possibly matching TRBD2 (6 bases). Per the germline V gene, CDR1 is SGHVS and CDR2 is FQNEAQ. The CDR3 loop spans 14 amino acids. V lost 1 base and J 8 bases, leaving 11 bases between the germline ends. The CDR3 coding sequence is TGTGCCAGCAGCTTAGACGGGAGAGGGGGGGAGCTGTTTTTT. Amino acid sequence: CASSLDGRGGELFF.

Many counts were recorded for this clonotype. The J gene is TRBJ2-7, the V gene TRBV9; D is ambiguous. V dropped 3 bases and J dropped 5 bases, with 18 bases sitting between them. CDR3 length: 15 amino acids. The germline V gene has CDR1 SGDLS and CDR2 YYNGEE. This chain's CDR3 is CASSAHGWVTHEQYF. CDR3 DNA sequence: TGTGCCAGCAGCGCTCACGGGTGGGTGACCCACGAGCAGTACTTC.

This clonotype is classed as medium-sized. The chain uses TRBV7-8 and TRBJ2-7; 9 positions match TRBD2. Germline CDR1 and CDR2: SGHVS and FQNEAQ. This CDR3 is 15 amino acids long. J lost 2 bases, V lost 6 bases, and 8 bases had no gene match. The CDR3 loop is CASSYGLAPTYEQYF. The CDR3 DNA reads as TGTGCCAGCAGTTACGGACTAGCGCCTACCTACGAGCAGTACTTC.

This clonotype has ten or more counts. Just one base apart from a much larger clone, this may be a read error. V and J are TRBV20-1 and TRBJ2-7; 9 nucleotides match TRBD1. Germline CDR1 and CDR2: DFQATT and SNEGSKA (reference sequence). The junction had 11 bases not matched to a gene; V was cut back by 8 bases and J by 3 bases. This CDR3 is built from 14 residues. For the CDR3, the DNA is TGCAGTACCCTGGCCCGGACAGGGGTCTACGAGCAGTACTTC. It encodes CSTLARTGVYEQYF.

This clonotype was observed a few times. V usage is TRBV18 and J usage is TRBJ1-1; the D gene is possibly TRBD1 (5 bases). Trimming pared 3 bases from V and 7 bases from J, leaving 18 bases between. The CDR3 covers 15 residues. CDR1 and CDR2 from the germline V gene are KGHSH and LQKENI. CDR3: CASSPYVMGPGEAFF. The DNA of the CDR3 is TGTGCCAGCTCACCGTACGTGATGGGGCCCGGTGAAGCTTTCTTT.

This clonotype was seen ten or more times. V gene TRBV7-2 combines with J gene TRBJ2-7, with 8 bases identical to TRBD2. CDR3 length: 17 residues. Looked up from germline, CDR1 is SGHTA and CDR2 is FQGNSA. The ends lost 3 bases at V and 3 bases at J; junction bases unmatched: 13. The CDR3 region has the DNA TGTGCCAGCAGCTTTGGCGGCGGCAGCGGGAGAGACTACGAGCAGTACTTC. Its translation is CASSFGGGSGRDYEQYF.

V usage is TRBV5-4 and J usage is TRBJ1-5; D is undetermined. The length of the CDR3 is 15 residues. Germline values: CDR1 SGHNT, CDR2 YYREEE (reference sequence). Trimming removed 6 bases from V and 0 bases from J, with 13 bases in between. The CDR3 DNA reads as TGTGCCAGCATTTCTGTACCCAATAGCAATCAGCCCCAGCATTTT. Its translation: CASISVPNSNQPQHF.

This clonotype was seen many times. V is TRBV12-3 or TRBV12-4 and J is TRBJ1-2, with 8 positions matching TRBD1. V trimming: 3 bases; J trimming: 7 bases; junction bases outside the gene matches: 4. The CDR3 contains 13 residues. The CDR3 nucleotides are TGTGCCAGCAGTTTTGGACAGGGCCCTGGCTACACCTTC. Translating it yields CASSFGQGPGYTF.

This clonotype is medium-sized within its sample. The V and J genes are TRBV7-9 and TRBJ2-7; D is unclear. The CDR3 totals 11 residues. V was clipped by 5 bases and J by 5 bases, with 7 bases between them. Germline CDR1 and CDR2: SEHNR and FQNEAQ (reference sequence). The CDR3 bases are TGTGCCAGCAGCCCCTCGGACGAGCAGTACTTC. Residues: CASSPSDEQYF.

This clonotype was seen repeatedly, ten times or more. The chain employs TRBV9 and TRBJ2-7, with TRBD2 matching 7 bases. The CDR3 length is 16 residues. Germline V gene sequence: CDR1 SGDLS, CDR2 YYNGEE. V gave up 3 bases and J gave up 5 bases; unmatched junction bases: 14. The chain's CDR3 is CASSAASGTTFDEQYF. CDR3 nucleotide sequence: TGTGCCAGCAGCGCAGCCTCCGGGACTACCTTCGACGAGCAGTACTTC. Complete variable domain (other parts from reference TRBV9 and TRBJ2-7): DSGVTQTPKHLITATGQRVTLRCSPRSGDLSVYWYQQSLDQGLQFLIQYYNGEERAKGNILERFSAQQFPDLHSELNLSSLELGDSALYFCASSAASGTTFDEQYFGPGTRLTVT.

In this sample, this clonotype turned up many times. V gene TRBV7-9 combines with J gene TRBJ1-2; 9 nucleotides agree with TRBD1. The V gene's germline CDR1 is SEHNR and CDR2 FQNEAQ (reference sequence). Trimming cost V 5 bases and J 8 bases; bases outside gene matches: 6. The CDR3 runs to 13 residues. In DNA, the CDR3 is TGTGCCAGCAGCACCGGGACAGGGAGCGGCTACACCTTC. Residues: CASSTGTGSGYTF.

In its sample, this clonotype is medium-sized. The V call is TRBV15, the J call TRBJ1-2, with unresolved D. The V end was cut by 3 bases, the J end by 2 bases, with 4 bases between. The germline CDR1 and CDR2 sequences are LNHNV and YYDKDF (reference sequence). The CDR3 has 12 residues. The CDR3 DNA sequence: TGTGCCACCAGCAGGGACAACTATGGCTACACCTTC. Amino acid sequence: CATSRDNYGYTF.

This clonotype came up many times. The gene calls are TRBV7-2 and TRBJ2-5, with 11 bases that match TRBD2. Germline values: CDR1 SGHTA, CDR2 FQGNSA. Germline trimming cut 6 bases from V and 3 bases from J; bases unmatched to any gene: 0. The CDR3 has 13 residues. CDR3 loop: CASRLAGEETQYF. The CDR3 nucleotides read TGTGCCAGCAGACTAGCGGGAGAAGAGACCCAGTACTTC.